The entry below gives a single T cell receptor (beta chain) sequence along with its context. The data were taken from a study of blood T cell repertoires in COVID-19. At the level of the study: Whether acute or convalescent, the COVID-19 samples came from the United States, Italy and Spain.

The length of the CDR3 is 13 residues. Trimming left V 1 base short and J 2 bases short, with 5 bases between. Per the original methods: Amplification of reference gene primers provided the estimated nucleated cell counts. Measured with immunoSEQ multiplex PCR; TCRdb has only the in-frame clones, and not every one. For V, J and clone size, that table is used; D and trimming come from the DNA. The sample includes 270,000 or so clones, approximately 90% seen only once; the top ten take less than 3%. Material for sequencing was peripheral blood. This TCR was recovered from a woman under 40 with active or convalescent COVID-19. This chain links TRBV12-3 or TRBV12-4 with TRBJ1-2; TRBD1 might be the D (5 bases). CDR3: CASSLDRNYGYTF. As DNA, the CDR3 is TGTGCCAGCAGTTTAGACAGGAACTATGGCTACACCTTC.